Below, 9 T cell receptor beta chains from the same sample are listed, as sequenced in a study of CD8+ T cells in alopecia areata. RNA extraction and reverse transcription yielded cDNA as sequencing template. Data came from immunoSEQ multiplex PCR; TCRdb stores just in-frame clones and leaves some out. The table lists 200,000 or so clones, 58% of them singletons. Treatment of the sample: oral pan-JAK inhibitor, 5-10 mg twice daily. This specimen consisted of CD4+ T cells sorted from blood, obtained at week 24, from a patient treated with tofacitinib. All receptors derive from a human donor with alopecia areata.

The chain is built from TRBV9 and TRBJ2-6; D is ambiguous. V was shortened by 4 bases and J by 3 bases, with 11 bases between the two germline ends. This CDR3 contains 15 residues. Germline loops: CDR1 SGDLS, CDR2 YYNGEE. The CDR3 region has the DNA TGTGCCAGCAGCCCCCGATCAATTGGGGCCAACGTCCTGACTTTC. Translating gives CASSPRSIGANVLTF. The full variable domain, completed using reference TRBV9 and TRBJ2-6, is DSGVTQTPKHLITATGQRVTLRCSPRSGDLSVYWYQQSLDQGLQFLIQYYNGEERAKGNILERFSAQQFPDLHSELNLSSLELGDSALYFCASSPRSIGANVLTFGAGSRLTVL.

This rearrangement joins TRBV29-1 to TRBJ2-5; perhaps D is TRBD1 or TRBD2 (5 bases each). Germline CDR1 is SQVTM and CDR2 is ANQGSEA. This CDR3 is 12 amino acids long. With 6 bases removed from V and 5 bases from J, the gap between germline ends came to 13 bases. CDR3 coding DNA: TGCAGCGTCTCAGGGAGTAGCGAGACCCAGTACTTC. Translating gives CSVSGSSETQYF.

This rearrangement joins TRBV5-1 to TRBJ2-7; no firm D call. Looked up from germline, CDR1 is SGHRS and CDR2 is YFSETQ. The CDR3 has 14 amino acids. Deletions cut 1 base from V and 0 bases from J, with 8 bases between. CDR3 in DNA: TGCGCCAGCAGCTTGACAGCGAGCTCCTACGAGCAGTACTTC. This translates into CASSLTASSYEQYF.

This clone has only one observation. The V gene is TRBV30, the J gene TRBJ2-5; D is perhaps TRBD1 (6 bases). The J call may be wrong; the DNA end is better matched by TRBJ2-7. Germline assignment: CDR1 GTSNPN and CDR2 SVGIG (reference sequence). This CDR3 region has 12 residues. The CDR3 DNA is TGTGCCGCAGACAGGCGTGCCTACGAGCAGTACTTC. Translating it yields CAADRRAYEQYF.

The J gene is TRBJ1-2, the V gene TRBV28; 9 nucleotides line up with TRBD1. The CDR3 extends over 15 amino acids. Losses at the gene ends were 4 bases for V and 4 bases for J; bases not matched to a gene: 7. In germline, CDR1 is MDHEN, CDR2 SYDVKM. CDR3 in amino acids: CASSSGQGAGYGYTF. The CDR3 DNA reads TGTGCCAGCAGTTCGGGACAGGGAGCGGGCTATGGCTACACCTTC.

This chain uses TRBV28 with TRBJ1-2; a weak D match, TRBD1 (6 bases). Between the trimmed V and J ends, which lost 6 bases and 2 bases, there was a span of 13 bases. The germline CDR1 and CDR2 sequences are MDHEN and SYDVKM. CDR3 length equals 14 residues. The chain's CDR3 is CASRRGGPNYGYTF. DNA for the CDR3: TGTGCCAGCAGGCGAGGGGGACCCAACTATGGCTACACCTTC.

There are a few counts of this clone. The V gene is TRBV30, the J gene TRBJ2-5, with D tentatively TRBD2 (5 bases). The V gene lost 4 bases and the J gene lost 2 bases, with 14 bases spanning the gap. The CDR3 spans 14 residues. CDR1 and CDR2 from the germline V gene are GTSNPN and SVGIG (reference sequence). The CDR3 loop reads CAWNMGALQETQYF. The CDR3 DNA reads TGTGCCTGGAACATGGGAGCGTTACAAGAGACCCAGTACTTC.

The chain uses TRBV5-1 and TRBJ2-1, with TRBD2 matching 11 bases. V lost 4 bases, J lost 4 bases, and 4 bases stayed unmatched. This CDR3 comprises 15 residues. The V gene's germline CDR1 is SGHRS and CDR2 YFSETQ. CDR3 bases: TGCGCCAGCAGCCCCGGGACTAGCGGTTACAATGAGCAGTTCTTC. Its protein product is CASSPGTSGYNEQFF. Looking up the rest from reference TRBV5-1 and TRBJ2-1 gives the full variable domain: KAGVTQTPRYLIKTRGQQVTLSCSPISGHRSVSWYQQTPGQGLQFLFEYFSETQRNKGNFPGRFSGRQFSNSRSEMNVSTLELGDSALYLCASSPGTSGYNEQFFGPGTRLTVL.

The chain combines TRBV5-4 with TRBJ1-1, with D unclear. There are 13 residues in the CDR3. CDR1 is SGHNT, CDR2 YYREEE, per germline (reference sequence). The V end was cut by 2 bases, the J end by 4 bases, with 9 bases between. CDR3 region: CASSFTRGTEAFF. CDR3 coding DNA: TGTGCCAGCAGCTTTACGCGGGGCACTGAAGCTTTCTTT. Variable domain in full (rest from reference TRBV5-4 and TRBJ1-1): ETGVTQSPTHLIKTRGQQVTLRCSSQSGHNTVSWYQQALGQGPQFIFQYYREEENGRGNFPPRFSGLQFPNYSSELNVNALELDDSALYLCASSFTRGTEAFFGQGTRLTVV.